What follows are 10 T cell receptor beta chains derived from one specimen sequenced in a study of blood T cells in healthy people across ages. With a J-beta primer mix and a sample-barcoded 5' primer, a second PCR ran about 7 to 12 cycles. TCRdb reprocessed the 5' RACE reads with MiXCR, giving one entry per CDR3 protein. In the table there are 600,000 or so distinct CDR3 sequences, more than 20% of which are singletons. The sequenced sample consisted of blood. The receptors here all came from a man in his 70s in good health.

This chain's CDR3 is CSVEGGGTYNEQFF. DNA of the CDR3: TGCAGCGTGGAGGGCGGTGGTACCTACAATGAGCAGTTCTTC. The J gene is TRBJ2-1, the V gene TRBV29-1; possibly TRBD2 for D (6 bases). This CDR3 spans 14 amino acids. V lost 6 bases and J lost 2, with 14 bases in between. Germline lookup yields CDR1 SQVTM and CDR2 ANQGSEA.

This chain connects TRBV12-3 or TRBV12-4 to TRBJ2-3; 10 nucleotides align to TRBD2. V trimming: 4 bases; J trimming: 5 bases; junction bases outside the gene matches: 6. The CDR3 consists of 15 residues. The CDR3 coding sequence is TGTGCCAGCAGTTCCCTAGCGGGAGTGATAGATACGCAGTATTTT. Translated: CASSSLAGVIDTQYF.

The V gene is TRBV24-1, the J gene TRBJ2-3; tentatively, D is TRBD1 or TRBD2 (5 bases each). The V and J ends lost 7 bases and 2 bases respectively, with 15 bases between them. CDR1 KGHDR and CDR2 SFDVKD come from the germline V gene. This CDR3 has 15 residues. Here the CDR3 reads CATSLGTGYTDTQYF. The CDR3 DNA sequence: TGTGCCACCAGCTTGGGGACCGGGTACACAGATACGCAGTATTTT.

The sample holds a few counts of this clonotype. The chain recombines TRBV28 with TRBJ1-2, with D maybe TRBD1 (5 bases). Germline loops: CDR1 MDHEN, CDR2 SYDVKM. V lost 7 bases to trimming and J lost 4 bases, with 13 bases between them. CDR3 length: 13 amino acids. CDR3 amino acids: CASNQQESYGYTF. CDR3 DNA: TGTGCCAGCAACCAACAGGAAAGCTATGGCTACACCTTC.

This clonotype was found a few times. The rearrangement uses TRBV7-2 and TRBJ2-2; 7 nucleotides align to TRBD2. The CDR3 is made up of 16 amino acids. Trimming took 4 bases from V and 0 from J; bases not matched to a gene: 5. Germline V gene sequence: CDR1 SGHTA, CDR2 FQGNSA. The CDR3 bases are TGTGCCAGCAGCTCTACTAGCGCTACGAACACCGGGGAGCTGTTTTTT. Residues: CASSSTSATNTGELFF. Variable domain in full (rest from reference TRBV7-2 and TRBJ2-2): GAGVSQSPSNKVTEKGKDVELRCDPISGHTALYWYRQSLGQGLEFLIYFQGNSAPDKSGLPSDRFSAERTGGSVSTLTIQRTQQEDSAVYLCASSSTSATNTGELFFGEGSRLTVL.

This clonotype was detected a few times. V is TRBV18 and J is TRBJ1-2; a possible D gene is TRBD1 (5 bases). CDR1 is KGHSH, CDR2 LQKENI, per germline. The CDR3 is 14 amino acids. With 3 bases removed from V and 1 base from J, the gap between germline ends came to 9 bases. The CDR3 region is CASSPGRGNYGYTF. The DNA for the CDR3 is TGTGCCAGCTCACCCGGGAGGGGTAACTATGGCTACACCTTC.

This clonotype appeared a single time. V and J are TRBV9 and TRBJ2-1; D could derive from TRBD1 or TRBD2 (7 bases each). Deletions cut 0 bases from V and 3 bases from J, with 25 bases between. CDR1 and CDR2 (germline): SGDLS, YYNGEE. The CDR3 consists of 20 residues. The CDR3 DNA reads TGTGCCAGCAGCGTAGGGTGGGGACAGACGAGCGGGAACTACTACAATGAGCAGTTCTTC. The encoded protein is CASSVGWGQTSGNYYNEQFF.

This CDR3 is CASSLDQVSEQYF. CDR3 sequence (DNA): TGTGCCAGCAGCTTAGACCAAGTGAGCGAGCAGTACTTC. The chain uses TRBV7-6 and TRBJ2-7; D is ambiguous. The CDR3 runs to 13 residues. Germline CDR1 is SGHVS and CDR2 is FNYEAQ. The V end was cut by 1 base, the J end by 6 bases, with 10 bases between.

The sample holds a few counts of this clonotype. This rearrangement joins TRBV14 to TRBJ2-7, with TRBD2 as a possible D gene (6 bases). CDR3 size: 14 residues. Looked up from germline, CDR1 is SGHDN and CDR2 is FVKESK. Trimming took 1 base from V and 3 from J, leaving 10 bases between them. CDR3 region: CASSQGTNLYEQYF. In nucleotides, the CDR3 is TGTGCCAGCAGCCAAGGGACTAACCTCTACGAGCAGTACTTC.

This clonotype has only a few counts. The genes are TRBV6-1 and TRBJ2-3; D uncertain. This CDR3 is built from 13 residues. The germline gives CDR1 MNHNS, CDR2 SASEGT. Trimming shortened V by 1 base and J by 6 bases, and 8 bases separated the two germline ends. CDR3 loop: CASSEGAHDTQYF. The DNA for the CDR3 is TGTGCCAGCAGTGAAGGGGCCCATGATACGCAGTATTTT.